This T cell receptor beta chain emerged from a study of blood T cell repertoires in COVID-19. Method: immunoSEQ multiplex PCR; TCRdb's copy keeps in-frame clones and lacks some. The profile shows about 220,000 clones, about 81% of them singletons. Sequenced: peripheral blood. The sequence came from a woman in her 70s with COVID-19, enrolled during active disease.

The CDR3 DNA reads as TGTGCCAGCAGTGGGGGGACAGCTTACTCCTACGAGCAGTACTTC. This sequence encodes CASSGGTAYSYEQYF. The rearrangement uses TRBV28 and TRBJ2-7; D perhaps matches TRBD1 (7 bases). The CDR3 is 15 amino acids. Germline CDR1 MDHEN, CDR2 SYDVKM. V was trimmed by 5 bases and J by 0 bases, leaving 14 bases between them. Full variable domain (outside the CDR3, taken from reference TRBV28 and TRBJ2-7): DVKVTQSSRYLVKRTGEKVFLECVQDMDHENMFWYRQDPGLGLRLIYFSYDVKMKEKGDIPEGYSVSREKKERFSLILESASTNQTSMYLCASSGGTAYSYEQYFGPGTRLTVT.